The 23 T cell receptor beta chains below all came from one sample that was sequenced in a study of blood T cell repertoires in COVID-19. Sequencing was performed with immunoSEQ multiplex PCR; in TCRdb, only in-frame clones are kept and a portion is missing. The repertoire holds over 150,000 clones, with approximately 83% as singletons. The sample was peripheral blood. These receptors all stem from a woman aged 55-75 years with COVID-19, enrolled during active disease.

The chain links TRBV3-1 (or the pseudogene TRBV3-2) to TRBJ1-2; D gene unclear. The V gene's germline CDR1 is LGHDT and CDR2 YNNKEL (reference sequence). V lost 3 bases and J 3 bases, leaving 20 bases between the germline ends. CDR3 length equals 17 residues. In DNA form, the CDR3 reads TGTGCCAGCAGCCACCCTATTCCGGGATCGGCGGACTATGGCTACACCTTC. Protein sequence: CASSHPIPGSADYGYTF.

CDR3 sequence reads: CASSSRQRATNEKLFF. CDR3 DNA sequence: TGTGCCAGCAGTTCTAGACAGAGAGCAACTAATGAAAAACTGTTTTTT. The chain has TRBV7-9 and TRBJ1-4; the D gene is possibly TRBD1 (5 bases). V dropped 6 bases and J dropped 0 bases, with 14 bases sitting between them. The CDR3 spans 16 residues. Germline CDR1 and CDR2: SEHNR and FQNEAQ (reference sequence).

This chain connects TRBV30 to TRBJ1-1; D might be TRBD1 (6 bases). V lost 2 bases and J lost 7, with 14 bases in between. The CDR3 is made up of 13 amino acids. Germline V gene sequence: CDR1 GTSNPN, CDR2 SVGIG (reference sequence). The CDR3 loop reads CAWSPLLQGEAFF. The CDR3 bases are TGTGCCTGGAGTCCCCTTTTACAGGGTGAAGCTTTCTTT.

The rearrangement uses TRBV11-2 and TRBJ1-1; possible D gene TRBD1, 5 bases. Germline lookup yields CDR1 SGHAT and CDR2 FQNNGV. The V end was cut by 1 base, the J end by 1 base, with 7 bases between. The CDR3 totals 14 residues. The CDR3 DNA sequence: TGTGCCAGCAGCTTAGGACAGCAGAACACTGAAGCTTTCTTT. This translates into CASSLGQQNTEAFF.

V is TRBV5-1 and J is TRBJ2-2; D is ambiguous. Trimming removed 5 bases from V and 3 bases from J, with 14 bases in between. The CDR3 covers 15 residues. Germline V CDR1 and CDR2: SGHRS, YFSETQ. The CDR3 DNA is TGCGCCAGCAGTTTCAATCAGATCGACACCGGGGAGCTGTTTTTT. It translates to CASSFNQIDTGELFF.

The chain has TRBV9 and TRBJ1-2, with TRBD1 matching over 9 bases. Germline CDR1 and CDR2: SGDLS and YYNGEE. CDR3 length: 14 amino acids. Losses at the gene ends were 6 bases for V and 1 base for J; bases not matched to a gene: 4. CDR3 in amino acids: CASTMGQGNYGYTF. The DNA for the CDR3 is TGTGCCAGCACCATGGGACAGGGTAACTATGGCTACACCTTC.

The genes are TRBV10-2 and TRBJ2-5; the D gene is possibly TRBD1 (5 bases). CDR3 length equals 14 residues. The germline V and J ends were trimmed by 7 bases and 5 bases, with 17 bases remaining between them. CDR1 and CDR2 (germline): WSHSY, SAAADI. The CDR3 nucleotides read TGCGCCAGCACAAGGGGCGGACCCCAGGAGACCCAGTACTTC. It encodes CASTRGGPQETQYF.

J is TRBJ1-1 and V is TRBV20-1, with 9 positions matching TRBD1. Unmatched junction bases numbered 8, after V lost 3 bases and J lost 3 bases. Germline V gene sequence: CDR1 DFQATT, CDR2 SNEGSKA (reference sequence). The length of the CDR3 is 15 residues. CDR3: CSASPRTGVDTEAFF. In DNA, the CDR3 is TGCAGTGCTAGTCCCCGGACAGGGGTGGACACTGAAGCTTTCTTT.

The chain links TRBV27 to TRBJ1-1; 7 positions agree with TRBD1. The V gene end was trimmed by 4 bases and the J gene end by 0 bases; junction bases not matched to a gene: 11. CDR3 length: 17 residues. Germline V gene data show CDR1 as MNHEY and CDR2 as SMNVEV (reference sequence). The DNA of the CDR3 is TGTGCCAGCAGTTATTCAGACAGGGCTCACATGAACACTGAAGCTTTCTTT. Encoded protein: CASSYSDRAHMNTEAFF.

This clone was seen only a few times. The chain links TRBV11-2 to TRBJ2-1; TRBD1 agrees at 8 bases. This CDR3 has 13 amino acids. Germline values: CDR1 SGHAT, CDR2 FQNNGV. Losses at the gene ends were 5 bases for V and 13 bases for J; bases not matched to a gene: 10. CDR3 sequence (DNA): TGTGCCAGCAGCCCTGGACAGGGTCGATATCAGTTCTTC. Amino acid sequence: CASSPGQGRYQFF.

The chain employs TRBV25-1 and TRBJ1-1; tentatively, D is TRBD1 (6 bases). The CDR3 contains 14 residues. V was pared by 1 base and J by 3 bases, with 9 bases between. CDR1 is MGHDK, CDR2 SYGVNS, per germline. The CDR3 loop is CASSELTGHTEAFF. Written as DNA, the CDR3 is TGTGCCAGCAGTGAATTAACAGGGCACACTGAAGCTTTCTTT. The full variable domain, its missing parts supplied by reference TRBV25-1 and TRBJ1-1, is EADIYQTPRYLVIGTGKKITLECSQTMGHDKMYWYQQDPGMELHLIHYSYGVNSTEKGDLSSESTVSRIRTEHFPLTLESARPSHTSQYLCASSELTGHTEAFFGQGTRLTVV.

The J gene is TRBJ1-2, the V gene TRBV5-5; unclear D gene. Germline-derived CDR1 and CDR2 are SGHKS and YYEKEE (reference sequence). Deletions cut 0 bases from V and 6 bases from J, with 12 bases between. This CDR3 contains 14 residues. Here the CDR3 reads CASSLVAGLDGYTF. The CDR3, as DNA: TGTGCCAGCAGCTTGGTTGCGGGATTAGATGGCTACACCTTC. Variable domain in full (rest from reference TRBV5-5 and TRBJ1-2): DAGVTQSPTHLIKTRGQQVTLRCSPISGHKSVSWYQQVLGQGPQFIFQYYEKEERGRGNFPDRFSARQFPNYSSELNVNALLLGDSALYLCASSLVAGLDGYTFGSGTRLTVV.

This chain uses TRBV7-2 with TRBJ1-2; 11 bases match TRBD1. With V trimmed by 4 bases and J by 6 bases, 4 bases remained unmatched. The CDR3 runs to 14 residues. Germline-derived CDR1 and CDR2 are SGHTA and FQGNSA. CDR3 residues: CASSYRTGGDGYTF. Here the CDR3 DNA reads TGTGCCAGCAGCTACCGGACAGGGGGCGATGGCTACACCTTC.

The chain has TRBV7-3 and TRBJ2-2; maybe TRBD2 (6 bases). V lost 2 bases to trimming and J lost 3 bases, with 10 bases between them. This CDR3 has 15 residues. Germline V gene sequence: CDR1 SGHTA, CDR2 FQGTGA. This CDR3 reads CASSLSAGYTGELFF. For the CDR3, the DNA is TGTGCCAGCAGCTTATCAGCGGGCTACACCGGGGAGCTGTTTTTT.

V is TRBV5-1 and J is TRBJ1-1; the D is unclear. CDR1 SGHRS and CDR2 YFSETQ come from the germline V gene. CDR3 length: 13 amino acids. Trimming removed 1 base at V and 5 bases at J, with 9 bases between. CDR3 loop: CASSLYSKTEAFF. The CDR3 DNA follows: TGCGCCAGCAGCTTGTACAGTAAGACTGAAGCTTTCTTT. Full variable domain (missing parts from reference TRBV5-1 and TRBJ1-1): KAGVTQTPRYLIKTRGQQVTLSCSPISGHRSVSWYQQTPGQGLQFLFEYFSETQRNKGNFPGRFSGRQFSNSRSEMNVSTLELGDSALYLCASSLYSKTEAFFGQGTRLTVV.

The chain is built from TRBV19 and TRBJ1-5, with D maybe TRBD1 (6 bases). Trimming took off 5 bases at V and 1 base at J, with 15 bases between the two ends. Germline V CDR1 and CDR2: LNHDA, SQIVND (reference sequence). The CDR3 totals 16 residues. The CDR3 bases are TGTGCCAGTAGTTCGGGAGGGGGTCTCAGCAATCAGCCCCAGCATTTT. Translation: CASSSGGGLSNQPQHF.

The V call is TRBV5-1, the J call TRBJ2-1; 8 nucleotides line up with TRBD1. The J segment lost 3 bases and the V segment lost 3 bases, leaving 5 bases of the junction unmatched. CDR1 and CDR2 from the germline V gene are SGHRS and YFSETQ. This CDR3 is built from 15 residues. CDR3: CASSSETGDYNEQFF. The CDR3 DNA reads as TGCGCCAGCAGCTCGGAGACAGGGGACTACAATGAGCAGTTCTTC.

The gene calls are TRBV5-1 and TRBJ1-1; a possible D gene is TRBD1 (5 bases). V lost 7 bases, J lost 0 bases, and 19 bases lay in between. This CDR3 region has 16 residues. Germline CDR1 SGHRS, CDR2 YFSETQ. Here the CDR3 DNA reads TGCGCCAGCGGACGAGGGACTACTCAAATGAACACTGAAGCTTTCTTT. As protein: CASGRGTTQMNTEAFF.

In the case of this clone: The sample contains more than one DNA sequence encoding this CDR3. The chain has TRBV12-3 or TRBV12-4 and TRBJ1-1; weak D call: TRBD1 (5 bases). The CDR3 spans 13 residues. Between the trimmed V and J ends, which lost 3 bases and 2 bases, there was a span of 7 bases. The CDR3 sequence: CASSLTVNTEAFF. CDR3 coding DNA: TGTGCCAGCAGTTTGACAGTTAACACTGAAGCTTTCTTT.

This sequence joins TRBV6-1 and TRBJ2-2, with D uncertain. Germline V CDR1 and CDR2: MNHNS, SASEGT. V lost 2 bases and J 7 bases, leaving 8 bases between the germline ends. There are 13 residues in the CDR3. The CDR3 is CASSETFSGELFF. In DNA, the CDR3 is TGTGCCAGCAGTGAAACGTTCAGCGGGGAGCTGTTTTTT.

V is TRBV25-1 and J is TRBJ1-5; 8 bases are shared with TRBD1. The CDR3 extends over 16 amino acids. Germline trimming cut 3 bases from V and 4 bases from J; bases unmatched to any gene: 8. CDR1 and CDR2 from the germline V gene are MGHDK and SYGVNS. CDR3 nucleotide sequence: TGTGCCAGCAGTGACCGGACAGGGCCGGGGAATCAGCCCCAGCATTTT. Translated, it gives CASSDRTGPGNQPQHF.

The chain is built from TRBV27 and TRBJ2-6; no firm D call. Germline V gene sequence: CDR1 MNHEY, CDR2 SMNVEV (reference sequence). V lost 4 bases and J lost 0, with 7 bases in between. CDR3 length equals 15 residues. The chain's CDR3 is CASSSEISGANVLTF. In DNA form, the CDR3 reads TGTGCCAGCAGTTCCGAGATCTCTGGGGCCAACGTCCTGACTTTC. Together with reference TRBV27 and TRBJ2-6, the CDR3 gives the full variable domain: EAQVTQNPRYLITVTGKKLTVTCSQNMNHEYMSWYRQDPGLGLRQIYYSMNVEVTDKGDVPEGYKVSRKEKRNFPLILESPSPNQTSLYFCASSSEISGANVLTFGAGSRLTVL.

The V call is TRBV19, the J call TRBJ2-3, with D tentatively TRBD1 (5 bases). The germline V gene has CDR1 LNHDA and CDR2 SQIVND (reference sequence). The ends were cut back, 7 bases at V and 1 base at J, with 18 bases in the middle. The CDR3 runs 16 residues. CDR3 sequence reads: CASTKTGPLRTDTQYF. The CDR3 DNA sequence: TGTGCCAGTACTAAAACAGGTCCCCTACGCACAGATACGCAGTATTTT. Supplemented by reference TRBV19 and TRBJ2-3, the full variable domain reads DGGITQSPKYLFRKEGQNVTLSCEQNLNHDAMYWYRQDPGQGLRLIYYSQIVNDFQKGDIAEGYSVSREKKESFPLTVTSAQKNPTAFYLCASTKTGPLRTDTQYFGPGTRLTVL.